Listed below are T cell receptor beta chains from one sample, sequenced in a study of Graves' ophthalmopathy and Graves' hyperthyroidism. Using its own MiXCR run on the multiplex PCR reads, TCRdb lists one record per CDR3 protein. Found here are fewer than 400,000 distinct CDR3 sequences, approximately 20% of them singletons; the top ten hold around 1.6%. The sequencing sample was made of peripheral blood. These receptors originate from a woman between 18 and 29 years old with Graves' ophthalmopathy. Both conserved end residues are part of each CDR3.

V gene	J gene	CDR3 protein
TRBV2	TRBJ2-1	CASSEAKDGSSYNEQFF
TRBV20-1	TRBJ2-5	CSAHLIGLAGGETQYF
TRBV7-2	TRBJ2-2	CASSQRTLGELFF
TRBV5-6	TRBJ2-5	CASSLLGRHLQETQYF
TRBV28	TRBJ2-5	CASSSRFKQGGETQYF
TRBV6-1	TRBJ1-6	CASTAGTDNSPLHF
TRBV12-3/TRBV12-4	TRBJ1-2	CASSFDSPNYGYTF
TRBV7-8	TRBJ1-2	CASSPLGQVGGYTF
TRBV11-2	TRBJ2-6	CASSFGRGLWANVLTF
TRBV6-2/TRBV6-3	TRBJ1-2	CASSPGANPYGYTF